This T cell receptor (beta chain) appears in the sequencing data of a study of cytomegalovirus exposure and HLA in healthy donors. Some clones are missing from TCRdb's copy, which holds only in-frame ones; the method was immunoSEQ multiplex PCR. Here the sample spans 150,000 to 200,000 clones, 91% being singletons. Germline CDR1 SNHLY, CDR2 FYNNEI. V dropped 6 bases and J dropped 4; count of bases not matched to a gene: 6. The CDR3 spans 15 residues. Sequenced material: PBMCs. The TCR originated in a young woman in good health and CMV-seropositive. The chain links TRBV2 to TRBJ2-3; 11 bases are a match to TRBD1. The CDR3, as DNA: TGTGCCAGCAGCGCGGACAGGGGGCAGTCAGATACGCAGTATTTT. Amino acids: CASSADRGQSDTQYF.